Listed here are 30 T cell receptor beta chains from one sample, sequenced in a study of cytomegalovirus exposure and HLA in healthy donors. PCR primers comprised 60 Vbeta and 13 Jbeta primers. Produced via immunoSEQ multiplex PCR; TCRdb's table is partial and in-frame only. The data hold around 130,000 clones, with roughly 79% observed a single time. The sample consisted of PBMCs. These receptors all stem from a woman aged 18-29 years in good health and CMV-seronegative.

The chain uses TRBV5-1 and TRBJ2-2; tentatively, D is TRBD2 (6 bases). The CDR3 length is 16 residues. The V and J ends lost 4 bases and 3 bases respectively, with 16 bases between them. Germline V gene sequence: CDR1 SGHRS, CDR2 YFSETQ. CDR3 sequence: CASSPAAGPYTGELFF. The CDR3 DNA reads as TGCGCCAGCAGCCCAGCGGCGGGGCCCTACACCGGGGAGCTGTTTTTT.

CDR3 in DNA: TGTGCCTGGTGCCCAGGGTTGATCGATGAGCAGTTCTTC. It encodes CAWCPGLIDEQFF. The chain carries TRBV30 and TRBJ2-1; perhaps TRBD1 as D (5 bases). CDR1 is GTSNPN, CDR2 SVGIG, per germline (reference sequence). The CDR3 sequence is 13 residues long. The V end lost 5 bases, the J end lost 8 bases, and 16 bases lay between the germline ends.

This chain uses TRBV12-5 with TRBJ2-3; 7 bases align to TRBD2. This CDR3 region has 14 residues. Germline values: CDR1 LGHNT, CDR2 FRNRAP. V was pared by 6 bases and J by 6 bases, with 9 bases of the junction left unmatched. CDR3 sequence: CASGAGALRDTQYF. CDR3 bases: TGTGCTAGTGGGGCGGGAGCTCTCAGGGATACGCAGTATTTT.

V usage is TRBV19 and J usage is TRBJ1-2; no definite D call. Deletions cut 9 bases from V and 8 bases from J, with 10 bases between. This CDR3 contains 10 residues. Per germline, CDR1 LNHDA and CDR2 SQIVND (reference sequence). The CDR3 coding sequence is TGTGCCAGGGGGAGTTCGGGCTACACCTTC. Translating it yields CARGSSGYTF. The entire variable domain, with the rest obtained from reference TRBV19 and TRBJ1-2, is as follows: DGGITQSPKYLFRKEGQNVTLSCEQNLNHDAMYWYRQDPGQGLRLIYYSQIVNDFQKGDIAEGYSVSREKKESFPLTVTSAQKNPTAFYLCARGSSGYTFGSGTRLTVV.

The chain joins TRBV7-9 to TRBJ2-1, with 9 bases aligning to TRBD1. The CDR3 consists of 19 residues. Germline V lookup: CDR1 SEHNR, CDR2 FQNEAQ (reference sequence). Losses at the gene ends were 8 bases for V and 0 bases for J; bases not matched to a gene: 17. This CDR3 reads CASAEERQGGAGSYNEQFF. The DNA of the CDR3 is TGTGCCAGCGCGGAGGAACGACAGGGGGGTGCAGGCTCCTACAATGAGCAGTTCTTC.

V is TRBV5-6 and J is TRBJ1-4; D unclear. The V end was cut by 0 bases, the J end by 0 bases, with 6 bases between. CDR1 and CDR2 (germline): SGHDT, YYEEEE. This CDR3 contains 15 residues. The CDR3 loop is CASSLDGSTNEKLFF. In DNA form, the CDR3 reads TGTGCCAGCAGCTTGGACGGGTCAACTAATGAAAAACTGTTTTTT.

This clone has a single count. This chain uses TRBV18 with TRBJ2-6; the match to TRBD2 covers 9 bases. The CDR3 consists of 18 residues. V gave up 3 bases and J gave up 2 bases; unmatched junction bases: 8. CDR1 and CDR2 from the germline V gene are KGHSH and LQKENI. The CDR3 sequence is CASSPASGTQAGANVLTF. CDR3 DNA: TGTGCCAGCTCACCCGCTAGCGGGACCCAGGCTGGGGCCAACGTCCTGACTTTC.

This chain uses TRBV6-1 with TRBJ1-2; TRBD1 might be the D (5 bases). Trimming removed 3 bases at V and 4 bases at J, with 15 bases between. Germline lookup yields CDR1 MNHNS and CDR2 SASEGT. CDR3 size: 15 residues. CDR3 in DNA: TGTGCCAGCAGTGAGGCAGGGCCGGTCGGCTATGGCTACACCTTC. This encodes CASSEAGPVGYGYTF.

This clone was seen once. The chain links TRBV5-1 to TRBJ2-5, with TRBD2 matching 9 bases. The germline V gene encodes CDR1 SGHRS and CDR2 YFSETQ. This CDR3 contains 15 residues. Germline trimming cut 1 base from V and 5 bases from J; bases unmatched to any gene: 6. DNA for the CDR3: TGCGCCAGCAGCTTGCGGCGGGAGGGCCTGGAGACCCAGTACTTC. It yields the protein CASSLRREGLETQYF. Together with reference TRBV5-1 and TRBJ2-5, the CDR3 gives the full variable domain: KAGVTQTPRYLIKTRGQQVTLSCSPISGHRSVSWYQQTPGQGLQFLFEYFSETQRNKGNFPGRFSGRQFSNSRSEMNVSTLELGDSALYLCASSLRREGLETQYFGPGTRLLVL.

The rearrangement links TRBV2 to TRBJ2-3; 12 nucleotides match TRBD2. V dropped 8 bases and J dropped 5; count of bases not matched to a gene: 5. The CDR3 is made up of 14 amino acids. The germline gives CDR1 SNHLY, CDR2 FYNNEI. The CDR3 loop is CASSPGLAGDTQYF. The DNA of the CDR3 is TGTGCCAGCTCACCGGGACTAGCGGGAGATACGCAGTATTTT.

This clone was seen a few times. J is TRBJ1-3 and V is TRBV5-1; TRBD1 is a possible D gene (5 bases). This CDR3 has 16 residues. CDR1 and CDR2 from the germline V gene are SGHRS and YFSETQ. Trimming took off 4 bases at V and 1 base at J, with 15 bases between the two ends. The CDR3 spells CASSPGTGVSGNTIYF. The DNA of the CDR3 is TGCGCCAGCAGCCCTGGAACGGGGGTATCTGGAAACACCATATATTTT.

The chain joins TRBV14 to TRBJ1-4, with a possible D match to TRBD1 (5 bases). Trimming cost V 0 bases and J 6 bases, with 8 bases left between them. Germline CDR1 SGHDN, CDR2 FVKESK. The CDR3 loop spans 14 amino acids. The CDR3 loop reads CASSQEGGYEKLFF. The CDR3 DNA reads TGTGCCAGCAGCCAAGAGGGGGGTTATGAAAAACTGTTTTTT.

The chain links TRBV5-6 to TRBJ1-2; unclear D gene. Germline-derived CDR1 and CDR2 are SGHDT and YYEEEE. V was clipped by 2 bases and J by 8 bases, with 10 bases between them. The CDR3 covers 12 residues. The CDR3 DNA reads as TGTGCCAGCAGCTTTGGGAGAGGAGGCTACACCTTC. As protein: CASSFGRGGYTF.

This clone was counted once. The CDR3 bases are TGTGCCTGGGCCGGGGGGGCCACTAACTATGGCTACACCTTC. It encodes CAWAGGATNYGYTF. The gene calls are TRBV30 and TRBJ1-2; a weak D match, TRBD1 (6 bases). Trimming pared 5 bases from V and 0 bases from J, leaving 13 bases between. Germline CDR1 reads GTSNPN; CDR2 reads SVGIG (reference sequence). The CDR3 loop spans 14 amino acids. Full variable domain (rest looked up from reference TRBV30 and TRBJ1-2): SQTIHQWPATLVQPVGSPLSLECTVEGTSNPNLYWYRQAAGRGLQLLFYSVGIGQISSEVPQNLSASRPQDRQFILSSKKLLLSDSGFYLCAWAGGATNYGYTFGSGTRLTVV.

DNA of the CDR3: TGTGCCAGCACTCTAGACAGGGGGCACACTGAAGCTTTCTTT. It codes for CASTLDRGHTEAFF. This chain joins TRBV6-5 and TRBJ1-1, with 10 bases identical to TRBD1. The CDR3 runs 14 residues. V lost 7 bases, J lost 3 bases, and 5 bases stayed unmatched. Germline V CDR1 and CDR2: MNHEY, SVGAGI.

This chain uses TRBV30 with TRBJ2-6; possible D gene TRBD1, 5 bases. Germline assignment: CDR1 GTSNPN and CDR2 SVGIG (reference sequence). This CDR3 has 21 amino acids. V shed 0 bases and J shed 2 bases, with 26 bases lying between them. The CDR3 sequence is CAWSVPRQFNFRKTGANVLTF. CDR3 DNA: TGTGCCTGGAGTGTACCGAGACAGTTTAATTTCCGTAAAACTGGGGCCAACGTCCTGACTTTC.

The chain has TRBV5-1 and TRBJ1-2; possibly TRBD1 for D (5 bases). CDR3 length equals 15 residues. CDR1 and CDR2 from the germline V gene are SGHRS and YFSETQ. Between the trimmed V and J ends, which lost 1 base and 1 base, there was a span of 11 bases. The CDR3 region is CASSLTGTLNYGYTF. CDR3 in DNA: TGCGCCAGCAGCTTGACCGGGACTCTTAACTATGGCTACACCTTC.

The chain uses TRBV7-9 and TRBJ1-4; D is ambiguous. Between the trimmed V and J ends, which lost 4 bases and 5 bases, there was a span of 5 bases. CDR1 and CDR2 from the germline V gene are SEHNR and FQNEAQ (reference sequence). The CDR3 covers 12 residues. Here the CDR3 reads CASSSLNEKLFF. Written as DNA, the CDR3 is TGTGCCAGCAGCTCCCTCAATGAAAAACTGTTTTTT.

The genes are TRBV7-9 and TRBJ2-7; 9 bases are shared with TRBD1. Trimming cost V 6 bases and J 2 bases; bases outside gene matches: 17. CDR3 length equals 18 residues. Germline loops: CDR1 SEHNR, CDR2 FQNEAQ (reference sequence). CDR3 in amino acids: CASSLPGQGFGMTYEQYF. CDR3 coding DNA: TGTGCCAGCAGTCTCCCGGGACAGGGTTTTGGGATGACCTACGAGCAGTACTTC.

V usage is TRBV27 and J usage is TRBJ2-5; 9 nucleotides align to TRBD1. The junction had 13 bases not matched to a gene; V was cut back by 6 bases and J by 5 bases. The CDR3 runs to 16 residues. Germline V CDR1 and CDR2: MNHEY, SMNVEV (reference sequence). CDR3 in amino acids: CASSSLRDRGGETQYF. The CDR3 nucleotides are TGTGCCAGCAGCTCCCTCCGTGACAGGGGGGGGGAGACCCAGTACTTC.

The rearrangement uses TRBV6-5 and TRBJ2-4, with D perhaps matching TRBD1 (5 bases). Trimming stripped 4 bases from V and 2 bases from J, with 12 bases between. CDR3 length: 15 residues. Germline CDR1 reads MNHEY; CDR2 reads SVGAGI. CDR3 bases: TGTGCCAGCAGTTCATTTGACAGTCCCAAAAACATTCAGTACTTC. Encoded protein: CASSSFDSPKNIQYF.

The rearrangement uses TRBV10-1 and TRBJ2-5; TRBD2 aligns across 7 bases. Germline-derived CDR1 and CDR2 are WNHNN and SYGVQD (reference sequence). CDR3 size: 12 residues. V lost 10 bases to trimming and J lost 7 bases; unmatched junction nucleotides: 9. CDR3 residues: CAKEKRGRTQYF. The CDR3 bases are TGCGCCAAGGAGAAGCGCGGGAGGACCCAGTACTTC.

The rearrangement joins TRBV7-8 to TRBJ2-1; 9 bases fit TRBD2. Germline values: CDR1 SGHVS, CDR2 FQNEAQ. Trimming took 3 bases from V and 5 from J; bases not matched to a gene: 5. The length of the CDR3 is 15 residues. The CDR3 is CASSLREGRHNEQFF. The CDR3 nucleotides read TGTGCCAGCAGCTTGCGGGAGGGACGACACAATGAGCAGTTCTTC.

J is TRBJ2-7 and V is TRBV15; 9 positions agree with TRBD1. Germline V gene data show CDR1 as LNHNV and CDR2 as YYDKDF (reference sequence). With V trimmed by 0 bases and J by 5 bases, 2 bases remained unmatched. CDR3 length equals 14 residues. The CDR3 sequence: CATSRDRTGDEQYF. In DNA form, the CDR3 reads TGTGCCACCAGCAGAGACCGGACAGGGGACGAGCAGTACTTC.

The chain combines TRBV7-2 with TRBJ1-4, with D unclear. CDR1 SGHTA and CDR2 FQGNSA come from the germline V gene. The length of the CDR3 is 16 residues. The germline V and J ends were trimmed by 5 bases and 7 bases, with 20 bases remaining between them. This CDR3 is CASSLLARPTSEKLFF. The CDR3 bases are TGTGCCAGCAGCCTACTAGCACGCCCAACGAGTGAAAAACTGTTTTTT.

The chain carries TRBV9 and TRBJ2-1; D is unclear. The CDR3 loop spans 14 amino acids. Germline loops: CDR1 SGDLS, CDR2 YYNGEE. V was shortened by 0 bases and J by 8 bases, with 12 bases between the two germline ends. CDR3 DNA: TGTGCCAGCAGCGTAGCTACGAGCCGGGATGAGCAGTTCTTC. Its protein is CASSVATSRDEQFF. The entire variable domain, with the rest obtained from reference TRBV9 and TRBJ2-1, is as follows: DSGVTQTPKHLITATGQRVTLRCSPRSGDLSVYWYQQSLDQGLQFLIQYYNGEERAKGNILERFSAQQFPDLHSELNLSSLELGDSALYFCASSVATSRDEQFFGPGTRLTVL.

The rearrangement links TRBV7-2 to TRBJ1-1; maybe TRBD1 (5 bases). Germline V gene sequence: CDR1 SGHTA, CDR2 FQGNSA. V lost 2 bases and J 1 base, leaving 8 bases between the germline ends. The CDR3 sequence is 14 residues long. The CDR3 DNA follows: TGTGCCAGCAGCTTACGACAGTCGAACACTGAAGCTTTCTTT. Amino acids: CASSLRQSNTEAFF.

This clone has a single count. The genes are TRBV4-1 and TRBJ2-1; 10 nucleotides agree with TRBD2. CDR3 length equals 17 residues. Losses at the gene ends were 4 bases for V and 7 bases for J; bases not matched to a gene: 13. The germline V gene encodes CDR1 MGHRA and CDR2 YSYEKL. Here the CDR3 reads CASSPLAGDFFNNEQFF. The CDR3 DNA reads TGCGCCAGCAGCCCCCTAGCGGGGGACTTTTTTAATAATGAGCAGTTCTTC.

The rearrangement joins TRBV5-1 to TRBJ2-7, with unresolved D. CDR3 size: 10 residues. Trimming stripped 1 base from V and 10 bases from J, with 6 bases between. In germline, CDR1 is SGHRS, CDR2 YFSETQ. The CDR3 coding sequence is TGCGCCAGCAGCTTGAAATCACAGTACTTC. Translated: CASSLKSQYF.

V usage is TRBV6-1 and J usage is TRBJ1-1; a possible D gene is TRBD1 (5 bases). The CDR3 spans 11 residues. Trimming pared 6 bases from V and 11 bases from J, leaving 13 bases between. Germline CDR1 and CDR2: MNHNS and SASEGT. The CDR3 region has the DNA TGTGCCAGCAGCCCGATCGGGACTGCTTTCTTT. Residues: CASSPIGTAFF.